The 25 T cell receptor beta chains reported below all come from one sample, sequenced in a study of tumor-infiltrating lymphocytes in primary liver carcinoma. With approximately 470 ng total RNA as template and a constant-region primer, TCR beta cDNA was made. Generation of the TCR beta libraries relied on three nested multiplex PCR rounds using slightly modified ARM-PCR. It was with TRBV1-TRBV30 forward primers and a C-beta reverse primer that the first two PCR rounds were run, at approximately 10 cycles each. TCRdb recomputed calls from the multiplex PCR reads with MiXCR, one row per CDR3 protein. The sample has about 130,000 distinct CDR3 sequences, 64% seen once. RNA and DNA were co-extracted from roughly 20-30 mg of unsorted bulk tissue. Sequencing was carried out using liver tumor tissue from sampling region 3. The subset here: tumor region T3, left-lateral pole. The receptor set was obtained from a woman aged 55-70 years with primary liver carcinoma and hepatitis B virus infection.

About this clonotype itself: This may come from a read error, since a much larger clone is one base off. The chain combines TRBV5-1 with TRBJ1-1, with TRBD1 as a possible D gene (6 bases). Germline CDR1 SGHRS, CDR2 YFSETQ. The CDR3 sequence is 15 residues long. This CDR3 reads CASSWRGGSNTEDFF. CDR3 nucleotides: TGCGCCAGCAGCTGGAGGGGGGGTTCGAACACTGAAGATTTCTTT.

This clonotype was observed at least ten times. This chain uses TRBV12-3 or TRBV12-4 with TRBJ2-4; D ambiguous. With 5 bases removed from V and 5 bases from J, the gap between germline ends came to 7 bases. This CDR3 is 12 amino acids long. As DNA, the CDR3 is TGTGCCAGCAGTCTCATGGAAAACATTCAGTACTTC. Protein product: CASSLMENIQYF.

This chain links TRBV6-1 with TRBJ1-5; D is unclear. There are 12 residues in the CDR3. CDR1 is MNHNS, CDR2 SASEGT, per germline. The CDR3 loop is CAGRSANQPQHF. The CDR3 nucleotides are TGTGCTGGAAGGTCGGCCAATCAGCCCCAGCATTTT.

To note about this clonotype: No conserved phenylalanine or tryptophan is present at the end of the CDR3, so a read error is the likely explanation. The chain joins TRBV11-3 to TRBJ2-2, with 15 bases that match TRBD2. Germline values: CDR1 SGHNT, CDR2 YENEEA. The CDR3 is made up of 17 amino acids. Trimming cost V 5 bases and J 5 bases; bases outside gene matches: 6. CDR3 in amino acids: CASSPGLAGGNTGELFY. The CDR3 bases are TGTGCCAGCAGCCCCGGACTAGCGGGAGGGAATACCGGGGAGCTGTTTTAT.

This clonotype showed up many times. The chain joins TRBV4-1 to TRBJ2-4; possibly TRBD2 for D (6 bases). With 2 bases removed from V and 5 bases from J, the gap between germline ends came to 19 bases. The CDR3 runs to 17 residues. Germline CDR1 and CDR2: MGHRA and YSYEKL. In DNA, the CDR3 is TGCGCCAGCAGCCAAAAAAAGGGAAGCGGGCTGCAAAACATTCAGTACTTC. It translates to CASSQKKGSGLQNIQYF.

Concerning this clonotype: A read error may explain this, as a much larger clone is one base away. CDR3 coding DNA: TGTGCCAGCAGCGTCTCTCGCGTGCAGTACTTC. Protein sequence: CASSVSRVQYF. This sequence joins TRBV7-8 and TRBJ2-7, with D unclear. The CDR3 is 11 residues long. Trimming left V 5 bases short and J 9 bases short, with 11 bases between. From germline, CDR1 is SGHVS and CDR2 FQNEAQ.

The V call is TRBV7-9, the J call TRBJ1-3; TRBD1 aligns across 7 bases. This CDR3 is 14 amino acids long. Germline V gene lookup returns CDR1 SEHNR and CDR2 FQNEAQ (reference sequence). The V segment lost 7 bases and the J segment 0 bases; nucleotides outside the gene matches: 3. CDR3 protein: CASIRDSSGNTIYF. In nucleotides, the CDR3 is TGTGCCAGCATACGGGACAGCTCTGGAAACACCATATATTTT.

On this clonotype itself: Sequence at one end of the junction differs from germline and may be a read error. The chain recombines TRBV11-2 with TRBJ2-5; 11 positions agree with TRBD1. The V gene's germline CDR1 is SGHAT and CDR2 FQNNGV. CDR3 size: 16 residues. In nucleotides, the CDR3 is TGTGCCAGCAGCTTAGGGAGAGGGACAGGGGGAGAGACCCAGAACTTC. This gives the protein CASSLGRGTGGETQNF.

Details on this clonotype: At one boundary the junction diverges from the germline segment, which might be a read error. The chain uses TRBV7-6 and TRBJ2-1; TRBD2 aligns across 12 bases. The CDR3 extends over 16 amino acids. Per germline, CDR1 SGHVS and CDR2 FNYEAQ. CDR3 DNA sequence: TGTACCAGCAGCTTAGCCGGGACTAGCGGGTCGAATGAGCAGTTCTTC. Translating it yields CTSSLAGTSGSNEQFF.

A note on this clonotype: A read error may explain this, as a much larger clone is one base away. V gene TRBV6-5 combines with J gene TRBJ2-5; TRBD2 agrees at 15 bases. This CDR3 is 17 amino acids long. With V trimmed by 6 bases and J by 5 bases, 10 bases remained unmatched. The germline V gene has CDR1 MNHEY and CDR2 SVGAGI. CDR3 loop: CASSSGLAGGFHETQYF. The CDR3 coding sequence is TGTGCCAGCAGCAGTGGACTAGCGGGAGGGTTCCATGAGACCCAGTACTTC.

Ten or more counts support this clonotype. This chain links TRBV29-1 with TRBJ2-2; no reliable D call. This CDR3 has 14 residues. The germline gives CDR1 SQVTM, CDR2 ANQGSEA. Trimming cost V 4 bases and J 2 bases, with 11 bases left between them. This CDR3 reads CSVAGLTNTGELFF. The CDR3 DNA reads as TGCAGCGTTGCTGGTCTTACCAACACCGGGGAGCTGTTTTTT.

The chain uses TRBV28 and TRBJ2-3, with no clear D. V gave up 4 bases and J gave up 2 bases, with 4 bases separating them. Germline CDR1 and CDR2: MDHEN and SYDVKM. The CDR3 covers 12 residues. CDR3 in DNA: TGTGCCAGCAGTTGGGTCACAGATACGCAGTATTTT. It specifies CASSWVTDTQYF.

To note about this clonotype: Since a much larger clone is just one base distant, this may be a read error. The chain's CDR3 is CAWTQGLYPGANVLTF. The CDR3 DNA reads TGTGCCTGGACGCAGGGGCTTTACCCTGGGGCCAACGTCCTGACTTTC. The rearrangement joins TRBV30 to TRBJ2-6; D perhaps matches TRBD1 (6 bases). The CDR3 is made up of 16 amino acids. CDR1 is GTSNPN, CDR2 SVGIG, per germline (reference sequence). V was clipped by 4 bases and J by 2 bases, with 15 bases between them.

A few counts support this clonotype. The junction departs from germline at one end; a sequencing error may be responsible. The V gene is TRBV7-9, the J gene TRBJ1-4; TRBD1 agrees at 9 bases. Germline lookup yields CDR1 SEHNR and CDR2 FQNEAQ (reference sequence). This CDR3 spans 16 amino acids. The CDR3, as DNA: TGTGCCAGCAGCTCCGGACAGGGGCCTCGTAATGAAAAACTGTATTTT. It specifies CASSSGQGPRNEKLYF.

Notes on this clonotype: The junction does not match germline at one end; this may be a read error. The gene calls are TRBV4-1 and TRBJ2-3; D call uncertain. The CDR3 is made up of 14 amino acids. Germline-derived CDR1 and CDR2 are MGHRA and YSYEKL. The CDR3, as DNA: TGCTCCAGCAGCCAGACGATCGGAACAGATACGCGGTATTTT. It translates to CSSSQTIGTDTRYF.

V is TRBV5-6 and J is TRBJ2-2; 7 bases are a match to TRBD2. Germline assignment: CDR1 SGHDT and CDR2 YYEEEE. The CDR3 extends over 16 amino acids. Germline trimming cut 0 bases from V and 6 bases from J; bases unmatched to any gene: 8. As DNA, the CDR3 is TGTGCCAGCAGCTTGGGGACTAGGTTGGGCGCCGGGGAGCTGTTTTTT. It yields the protein CASSLGTRLGAGELFF.

In this sample, this clonotype turned up a few times. The V gene is TRBV5-1, the J gene TRBJ2-7, with D perhaps TRBD2 (5 bases). This CDR3 has 14 residues. Germline CDR1 SGHRS, CDR2 YFSETQ. Trimming shortened V by 4 bases and J by 1 base, and 12 bases separated the two germline ends. The CDR3, as DNA: TGCGCCAGCAGCAGCCGGACTTCTTCCTACGAGCAGTACTTC. This codes for CASSSRTSSYEQYF.

A word on this clonotype: This could be a read error, since a much larger clone is one nucleotide away. This rearrangement joins TRBV7-8 to TRBJ2-1; 7 bases match TRBD1. Germline CDR1 reads SGHVS; CDR2 reads FQNEAQ. CDR3 length equals 17 residues. Trimming took 4 bases from V and 6 from J; bases not matched to a gene: 15. The CDR3 nucleotides are TGTGCCAGCAGCTCCTATCAGGACAGGAACGTCTCCAATGAGCAGTTCTTC. Protein sequence: CASSSYQDRNVSNEQFF.

This clonotype was observed a single time. One junction end disagrees with the germline gene, perhaps due to a read error. The DNA for the CDR3 is TGTGCCAGCAGTCTAGCGGGAGGGCGTTCCTACGGGCAGTACTTC. Protein sequence: CASSLAGGRSYGQYF. V gene TRBV6-2 or TRBV6-3 combines with J gene TRBJ2-7, with 12 nucleotides matching TRBD2. This CDR3 comprises 15 residues. Germline loops: CDR1 MNHEY, CDR2 SVGEGT.

As concerns this clonotype: Just one base apart from a much larger clone, this may be a read error. This chain uses TRBV7-8 with TRBJ2-1; D uncertain. V lost 2 bases to trimming and J lost 11 bases, with 16 bases between them. There are 14 residues in the CDR3. In germline, CDR1 is SGHVS, CDR2 FQNEAQ. CDR3 nucleotides: TGTGCCAGCAGCTTAAGGAGCGCCACGGGTAAGCAGTTCTTC. This sequence encodes CASSLRSATGKQFF.

This clonotype was counted at least ten times. The chain has TRBV5-1 and TRBJ2-7; 8 nucleotides align to TRBD2. Trimming cost V 6 bases and J 1 base; bases outside gene matches: 9. The germline gives CDR1 SGHRS, CDR2 YFSETQ. This CDR3 is built from 15 residues. CDR3 amino acids: CASTRGGTTSYEQYF. The CDR3 bases are TGCGCCAGCACCCGGGGGGGGACAACATCCTACGAGCAGTACTTC.

The V gene is TRBV6-1, the J gene TRBJ1-2; D is uncertain. CDR3 length equals 12 residues. Looked up from germline, CDR1 is MNHNS and CDR2 is SASEGT. The V end lost 7 bases, the J end lost 3 bases, and 9 bases lay between the germline ends. The CDR3 coding sequence is TGTGCCAGCACGGCAGGCTACTATGGCTACACCTTC. This translates into CASTAGYYGYTF.

To note about this clonotype: Sequence at one end of the junction differs from germline and may be a read error. CDR3 DNA sequence: TGTGCCGGCAGTCCGTCTAGCGGCTCCTACGAGCAGTACTTC. Encoded protein: CAGSPSSGSYEQYF. V gene TRBV28 combines with J gene TRBJ2-7, with TRBD2 matching 7 bases. CDR1 is MDHEN and CDR2 is SYDVKM in the germline V gene. The CDR3 extends over 14 amino acids.

In regard to this clonotype: This likely comes from a read error, as the CDR3 has no conserved phenylalanine or tryptophan at its end. The limits of the CDR3 on the DNA are not certain, so only TCRdb's listed CDR3 is given. The gene calls are TRBV6-1 and TRBJ2-6. The CDR3 spans 17 residues, counting both ends. The V gene's germline CDR1 is MNHNS and CDR2 SASEGT. CDR3 loop: CASSDHPTFSGANVLPS.

As for this clonotype: The conserved closing phenylalanine or tryptophan is absent in this CDR3, likely reflecting a read error. CDR3: CASQLAGGREQYS. As DNA, the CDR3 is TGTGCCAGCCAACTAGCGGGCGGCAGGGAGCAGTACTCC. The V and J genes are TRBV10-3 and TRBJ2-7, with 9 bases lining up with TRBD2. Germline V gene lookup returns CDR1 ENHRY and CDR2 SYGVKD. The CDR3 is 13 residues long. The V segment lost 10 bases and the J segment 7 bases; nucleotides outside the gene matches: 11.